This TCR beta chain was found in a study of HIV-infected patients and healthy controls. TCRdb recomputed calls from the 5' RACE reads with MiXCR, one row per CDR3 protein. The profile shows about 63,000 distinct CDR3 sequences, about 17% of them singletons. This clonotype appeared a few times. Trimming removed 2 bases from V and 7 bases from J; junction bases left unmatched: 3. In germline, CDR1 is DFQATT, CDR2 SNEGSKA (reference sequence). The CDR3 consists of 12 residues. Sequencing was done on a sample of CD4+ T cells from blood. The chain carries TRBV20-1 and TRBJ2-3, with 7 nucleotides matching TRBD1. This clonotype was sampled from a human donor in good health. The CDR3 sequence is CSARRDSNTQYF. CDR3 bases: TGCAGTGCTAGACGGGACAGCAATACGCAGTATTTT.